One and the same sample provided the 20 T cell receptor beta chains below, sequenced in a study of blood T cell repertoires in COVID-19. Profiling relied on immunoSEQ multiplex PCR, and the TCRdb table lists in-frame clones only, not all of them. This sample has 210,000 or so clones; around 80% occur once, and the top ten carry 2.8%. The sequenced sample consisted of peripheral blood. The receptors come from an elderly woman with active or convalescent COVID-19.

As for this clone: Other DNA sequences in the sample encode the same CDR3. The genes are TRBV9 and TRBJ2-3, with TRBD1 as a possible D gene (6 bases). Trimming left V 1 base short and J 6 bases short, with 9 bases between. The germline V gene encodes CDR1 SGDLS and CDR2 YYNGEE. This CDR3 has 13 residues. The CDR3 loop reads CASSVPGADTQYF. CDR3 nucleotide sequence: TGTGCCAGCAGCGTACCAGGGGCTGATACGCAGTATTTT. Using reference TRBV9 and TRBJ2-3 for the parts outside the CDR3, the full variable domain is DSGVTQTPKHLITATGQRVTLRCSPRSGDLSVYWYQQSLDQGLQFLIQYYNGEERAKGNILERFSAQQFPDLHSELNLSSLELGDSALYFCASSVPGADTQYFGPGTRLTVL.

This clone was found once. Since a much larger clone is just one base distant, this may be a read error. V gene TRBV2 combines with J gene TRBJ2-3, with D hard to call. The CDR3 is made up of 12 amino acids. The germline CDR1 and CDR2 sequences are SNHLY and FYNNEI. Trimming took off 6 bases at V and 0 bases at J, with 4 bases between the two ends. DNA for the CDR3: TGTGCCAGCAGCACTAGCACAGATACGCAGTATTTT. As protein: CASSTSTDTQYF.

The J gene is TRBJ1-2, the V gene TRBV3-1 (or the pseudogene TRBV3-2); D remains unclear. Per the germline V gene, CDR1 is LGHDT and CDR2 is YNNKEL (reference sequence). This CDR3 comprises 14 residues. Trimming removed 1 base from V and 1 base from J, with 7 bases in between. CDR3 loop: CASSQGGSNYGYTF. In nucleotides, the CDR3 is TGTGCCAGCAGCCAAGGAGGCAGTAACTATGGCTACACCTTC.

This chain connects TRBV5-1 to TRBJ1-1, with a tentative D call TRBD1 (5 bases). CDR1 and CDR2 from the germline V gene are SGHRS and YFSETQ. The CDR3 covers 17 residues. Trimming took 0 bases from V and 0 from J, leaving 15 bases between them. CDR3 sequence (DNA): TGCGCCAGCAGCTTGGGGTGGGGGGTGCAAATGAACACTGAAGCTTTCTTT. This sequence encodes CASSLGWGVQMNTEAFF.

The chain has TRBV28 and TRBJ1-2; D remains unclear. The CDR3 is 14 residues long. Germline V gene data show CDR1 as MDHEN and CDR2 as SYDVKM. V was clipped by 7 bases and J by 1 base, with 13 bases between them. CDR3: CASISPQINYGYTF. CDR3 coding DNA: TGTGCCAGCATTTCGCCCCAGATTAACTATGGCTACACCTTC.

The chain joins TRBV15 to TRBJ2-1; D is ambiguous. This CDR3 has 15 amino acids. V was shortened by 0 bases and J by 5 bases, with 11 bases between the two germline ends. Germline CDR1 LNHNV, CDR2 YYDKDF (reference sequence). CDR3 in DNA: TGTGCCACCAGCAGAGATGGAAACCTAGACAATGAGCAGTTCTTC. Translated: CATSRDGNLDNEQFF.

The J gene is TRBJ2-7, the V gene TRBV9; 11 bases line up with TRBD2. Germline V gene sequence: CDR1 SGDLS, CDR2 YYNGEE. V trimming: 2 bases; J trimming: 4 bases; junction bases outside the gene matches: 17. The CDR3 is 19 residues long. The DNA of the CDR3 is TGTGCCAGCAGCGTGGGGACCGGGACTAGCGGTTCCGTTCCGTACGAGCAGTACTTC. The encoded protein is CASSVGTGTSGSVPYEQYF.

This clone was observed once. This rearrangement joins TRBV9 to TRBJ2-3, with TRBD2 matching over 9 bases. The CDR3 totals 19 residues. Germline values: CDR1 SGDLS, CDR2 YYNGEE. Trimming cost V 0 bases and J 2 bases; bases outside gene matches: 13. The DNA of the CDR3 is TGTGCCAGCAGCGTAGTGGGGGAACGAGCGGGGGGCACCACAGATACGCAGTATTTT. Its protein product is CASSVVGERAGGTTDTQYF.

The chain is built from TRBV12-5 and TRBJ1-2; a possible D gene is TRBD1 (5 bases). This CDR3 contains 15 residues. CDR1 and CDR2 from the germline V gene are LGHNT and FRNRAP. With 2 bases removed from V and 0 bases from J, the gap between germline ends came to 10 bases. The CDR3 DNA sequence: TGTGCTAGTGGTTTGAAGAAGGGGCCTAACTATGGCTACACCTTC. Protein: CASGLKKGPNYGYTF.

The rearrangement joins TRBV5-4 to TRBJ2-7; D unclear. In germline, CDR1 is SGHNT, CDR2 YYREEE (reference sequence). The CDR3 is 14 amino acids. The V and J ends lost 3 bases and 4 bases respectively, with 14 bases between them. CDR3 protein: CASSSAPQVYEQYF. The CDR3 region has the DNA TGTGCCAGCAGCTCGGCACCCCAGGTATACGAGCAGTACTTC.

This clone appeared a few times. Different DNA sequences within this sample yield the same CDR3. V is TRBV7-9 and J is TRBJ1-5, with 8 positions matching TRBD1. V was clipped by 0 bases and J by 6 bases; unmatched bases: 4. The CDR3 sequence is 15 residues long. Germline V lookup: CDR1 SEHNR, CDR2 FQNEAQ (reference sequence). As DNA, the CDR3 is TGTGCCAGCAGCTTAGCGTCAGGGGGCGGTCAGCCCCAGCATTTT. Its protein is CASSLASGGGQPQHF.

This clone was counted only a few times. V gene TRBV19 combines with J gene TRBJ2-7; D might be TRBD1 (6 bases). In germline, CDR1 is LNHDA, CDR2 SQIVND (reference sequence). CDR3 size: 15 residues. With 3 bases removed from V and 1 base from J, the gap between germline ends came to 13 bases. The DNA of the CDR3 is TGTGCCAGTAGTATTCAAACAGGGCTGTCCTACGAGCAGTACTTC. Translation: CASSIQTGLSYEQYF.

The chain uses TRBV6-2 or TRBV6-3 and TRBJ2-3, with 9 bases fitting TRBD1. The V segment lost 0 bases and the J segment 5 bases; nucleotides outside the gene matches: 9. The CDR3 extends over 17 amino acids. Per the germline V gene, CDR1 is MNHEY and CDR2 is SVGEGT. CDR3 nucleotide sequence: TGTGCCAGCAGTTACTCGTTGGGACAGGGTTTTGGAGATACGCAGTATTTT. Translated, it gives CASSYSLGQGFGDTQYF.

This clone turned up a few times. This sample includes further DNA sequences coding for the same CDR3. The rearrangement joins TRBV2 to TRBJ2-7, with a tentative D call TRBD1 (7 bases). CDR3 length: 15 amino acids. Per the germline V gene, CDR1 is SNHLY and CDR2 is FYNNEI. V was trimmed by 1 base and J by 1 base, leaving 11 bases between them. The CDR3 DNA reads as TGTGCCAGCAGTGAAGGCCCAGGGGGGTCCTACGAGCAGTACTTC. It codes for CASSEGPGGSYEQYF.

To note about this clone: In the same sample, other DNA sequences code for this CDR3. This chain links TRBV5-1 with TRBJ2-3; TRBD1 aligns across 9 bases. CDR1 is SGHRS, CDR2 YFSETQ, per germline. The CDR3 covers 14 residues. V was pared by 0 bases and J by 5 bases, with 1 base of the junction left unmatched. CDR3: CASSLGQGGDTQYF. CDR3 nucleotide sequence: TGCGCCAGCAGCTTGGGACAGGGGGGAGATACGCAGTATTTT.

The chain has TRBV6-5 and TRBJ1-5, with 9 bases that match TRBD1. Germline V gene sequence: CDR1 MNHEY, CDR2 SVGAGI. This CDR3 comprises 15 residues. Trimming took 6 bases from V and 4 from J; bases not matched to a gene: 7. CDR3 nucleotides: TGTGCCAGCAGGGGCTTGGACAGGGGAAATCAGCCCCAGCATTTT. Its protein is CASRGLDRGNQPQHF.

The V and J genes are TRBV5-1 and TRBJ2-7; 8 bases line up with TRBD1. Losses at the gene ends were 4 bases for V and 3 bases for J; bases not matched to a gene: 6. The CDR3 has 14 residues. The V gene's germline CDR1 is SGHRS and CDR2 YFSETQ. The CDR3 DNA reads as TGCGCCAGCAGCCCGGGACAGGCAGTCTACGAGCAGTACTTC. This gives the protein CASSPGQAVYEQYF.

In this sample, this clone turned up a few times. The J gene is TRBJ2-7, the V gene TRBV19; TRBD1 might be the D (6 bases). Germline values: CDR1 LNHDA, CDR2 SQIVND (reference sequence). V was trimmed by 3 bases and J by 3 bases, leaving 12 bases between them. The CDR3 is 14 amino acids. The DNA of the CDR3 is TGTGCCAGTAGTATGGGGGCGTCGGACTACGAGCAGTACTTC. Its protein is CASSMGASDYEQYF.

CDR3 sequence (DNA): TGCAGCGTTGATATAGCAGCGCGGATGAACACTGAAGCTTTCTTT. It encodes CSVDIAARMNTEAFF. V gene TRBV29-1 combines with J gene TRBJ1-1; D remains unclear. The CDR3 is 15 residues long. Trimming left V 3 bases short and J 0 bases short, with 14 bases between. Germline lookup yields CDR1 SQVTM and CDR2 ANQGSEA.

The genes are TRBV2 and TRBJ2-2; 9 bases align to TRBD1. V gave up 7 bases and J gave up 3 bases; unmatched junction bases: 15. This CDR3 comprises 18 residues. Germline loops: CDR1 SNHLY, CDR2 FYNNEI. In DNA form, the CDR3 reads TGTGCCAGCATGGGTCAGGGACAGGGTTTTTTCGACACCGGGGAGCTGTTTTTT. Residues: CASMGQGQGFFDTGELFF.